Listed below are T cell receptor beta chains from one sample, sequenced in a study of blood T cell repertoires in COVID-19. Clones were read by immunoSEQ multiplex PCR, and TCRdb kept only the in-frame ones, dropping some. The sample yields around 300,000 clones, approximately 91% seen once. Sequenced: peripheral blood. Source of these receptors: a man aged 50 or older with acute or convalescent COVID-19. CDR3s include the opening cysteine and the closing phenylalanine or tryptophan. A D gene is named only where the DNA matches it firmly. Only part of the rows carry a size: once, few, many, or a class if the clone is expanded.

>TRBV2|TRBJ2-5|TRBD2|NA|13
TGTGCCAGCAGCGGGGGGACCCAAGAGACCCAGTACTTC
CASSGGTQETQYF
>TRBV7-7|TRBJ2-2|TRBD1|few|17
TGTGCTAGCAGCTTGGGTAGGACAGGAAGGTTTACCGGGGAGCTGTTTTTT
CASSLGRTGRFTGELFF
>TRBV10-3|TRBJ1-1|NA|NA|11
TGTGCCATCGCCGCGGGGACTGAAGCTTTCTTT
CAIAAGTEAFF
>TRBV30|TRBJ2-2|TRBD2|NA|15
TGTGCCTGGCTTTCTAGCGGGGTTCATACCGGGGAGCTGTTTTTT
CAWLSSGVHTGELFF
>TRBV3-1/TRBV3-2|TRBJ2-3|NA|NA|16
TGTGCCAGCAGCCCTCGCCCGGGGGTCCCCACAGATACGCAGTATTTT
CASSPRPGVPTDTQYF
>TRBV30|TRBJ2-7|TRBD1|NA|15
TGTGCCTGGAGTGTGCGCGGGACAGGGAGCTACGAGCAGTACTTC
CAWSVRGTGSYEQYF
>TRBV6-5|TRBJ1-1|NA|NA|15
TGTGCCAGCAGTTACTCAGGACGAAGGGAGACTGAAGCTTTCTTT
CASSYSGRRETEAFF
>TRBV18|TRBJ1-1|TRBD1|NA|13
TGTGCCAGCTTTACAGGGGGAAACACTGAAGCTTTCTTT
CASFTGGNTEAFF
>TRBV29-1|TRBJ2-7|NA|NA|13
TGCAGCGTTGACAGGGGTACGCCACCCTTCCAGTACTTC
CSVDRGTPPFQYF
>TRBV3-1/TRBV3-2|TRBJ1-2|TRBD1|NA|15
TGTGCCAGCAGCCAACGAGACAGGGTCGGGTATGGCTACACCTTC
CASSQRDRVGYGYTF
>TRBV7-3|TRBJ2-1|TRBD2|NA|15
TGTGCCAGCAGCTTACTAGCGGGGGGGCCCGGTGAGCAGTTCTTC
CASSLLAGGPGEQFF